This T cell receptor beta chain was documented in a study of blood T cell repertoires in COVID-19. Study-wide background: Acute and convalescent COVID-19 samples came from the United States, Italy and Spain. PBMCs, B-cell-depleted T cells, or T cells were the source of the cDNA or gDNA that made up the material.

The CDR3 consists of 15 residues. Per germline, CDR1 LGHDT and CDR2 YNNKEL (reference sequence). Trimming shortened V by 3 bases and J by 5 bases, and 15 bases separated the two germline ends. As processed by the authors: Quantification of nucleated cells was approximated via reference gene primer amplification. Sequenced by immunoSEQ multiplex PCR; TCRdb stores in-frame clones only, minus some. V, J and clone size are taken as reported in that table, and D and trimming were inferred from the DNA itself. The sample records 150,000 to 200,000 clones, 88% being singletons. The chain is built from TRBV3-1 (or the pseudogene TRBV3-2) and TRBJ2-3; no reliable D call. The receptor was derived from a human donor in a cohort sampled during active COVID-19. Source material: peripheral blood. The CDR3 region has the DNA TGTGCCAGCAGCCAGTACGACTCCGGTGTAGATACGCAGTATTTT. This gives the protein CASSQYDSGVDTQYF.